The 7 T cell receptor beta chains reported below all come from one sample, sequenced in a study of blood T cell repertoires in COVID-19. Data came from immunoSEQ multiplex PCR; TCRdb stores just in-frame clones and leaves some out. The sample consists of about 410,000 clones, roughly 90% of them appearing once. Material for sequencing was PBMCs or T cells enriched from blood (not recorded which). The receptors derive from a young woman who had recovered from COVID-19.

J is TRBJ1-1 and V is TRBV12-3 or TRBV12-4; D unresolved. The V end was cut by 6 bases, the J end by 3 bases, with 11 bases between. The CDR3 consists of 13 residues. This chain's CDR3 is CASSPLQYTEAFF. The DNA for the CDR3 is TGTGCCAGCAGCCCTCTCCAGTACACTGAAGCTTTCTTT.

The rearrangement uses TRBV4-2 and TRBJ2-1, with D possibly being TRBD2 (6 bases). V was trimmed by 6 bases and J by 6 bases, leaving 21 bases between them. CDR3 length: 16 amino acids. Germline CDR1 reads LGHNA; CDR2 reads YNFKEQ. The CDR3 DNA is TGTGCCAGCAGTCGGGAGCCCATCACTAGCTCCAATGAGCAGTTCTTC. Translating gives CASSREPITSSNEQFF.

V usage is TRBV7-3 and J usage is TRBJ1-1, with TRBD1 identical over 10 bases. The CDR3 covers 15 residues. In germline, CDR1 is SGHTA, CDR2 FQGTGA. The J segment lost 5 bases and the V segment lost 3 bases, leaving 6 bases of the junction unmatched. The DNA for the CDR3 is TGTGCCAGCAGCTTCGGACAGGGGGTAGTAACTGAAGCTTTCTTT. Encoded protein: CASSFGQGVVTEAFF.

The chain has TRBV5-1 and TRBJ2-7; D might be TRBD2 (5 bases). The V end was cut by 4 bases, the J end by 6 bases, with 11 bases between. This CDR3 contains 12 residues. Germline-derived CDR1 and CDR2 are SGHRS and YFSETQ. CDR3 residues: CASSPGLGEQYF. In DNA, the CDR3 is TGCGCCAGCAGCCCAGGACTGGGCGAGCAGTACTTC.

The chain uses TRBV24-1 and TRBJ2-7; the D is unclear. The CDR3 loop spans 11 amino acids. The V gene lost 4 bases and the J gene lost 4 bases, with 4 bases spanning the gap. The V gene's germline CDR1 is KGHDR and CDR2 SFDVKD. The CDR3, as DNA: TGTGCCACCAGTGACCTTTACGAGCAGTACTTC. Amino acids: CATSDLYEQYF.

The gene calls are TRBV5-1 and TRBJ2-1; 7 nucleotides match TRBD1. CDR1 is SGHRS, CDR2 YFSETQ, per germline. The CDR3 consists of 18 residues. The V segment lost 6 bases and the J segment 1 base; nucleotides outside the gene matches: 16. CDR3 sequence (DNA): TGCGCCAGCACCCGTTTTCCAACAGGGGATTTTTCCTACAATGAGCAGTTCTTC. Translating it yields CASTRFPTGDFSYNEQFF.

This sequence joins TRBV30 and TRBJ2-3; the match to TRBD1 covers 9 bases. CDR3 length: 15 amino acids. V shed 3 bases, J shed 2 bases, and the junction held 6 bases outside the gene matches. Germline values: CDR1 GTSNPN, CDR2 SVGIG (reference sequence). The CDR3 sequence is CAWSGRQGVTDTQYF. CDR3 sequence (DNA): TGTGCCTGGAGCGGGCGACAGGGGGTCACAGATACGCAGTATTTT.